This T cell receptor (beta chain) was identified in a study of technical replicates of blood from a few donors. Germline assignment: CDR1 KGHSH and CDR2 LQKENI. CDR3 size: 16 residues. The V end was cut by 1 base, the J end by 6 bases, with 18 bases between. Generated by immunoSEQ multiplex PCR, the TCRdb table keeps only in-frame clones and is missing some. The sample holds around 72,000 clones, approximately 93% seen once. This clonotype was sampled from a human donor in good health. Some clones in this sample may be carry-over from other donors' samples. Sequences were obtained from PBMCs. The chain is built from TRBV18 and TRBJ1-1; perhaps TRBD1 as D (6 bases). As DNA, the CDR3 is TGTGCCAGCTCACCACTTCTACGGGGGGCGTCGGCTGAAGCTTTCTTT. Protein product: CASSPLLRGASAEAFF.